This TCR beta chain was profiled in a study of shared clonotypes between healthy human individuals. Study-level information: CD4 naive and CD4 memory each took three plates per donor, while CD8 naive took two and CD8 memory one.

A note on this clone: The antigen is unknown.

Overall study findings and caveats: Represented diversity (both genetic and exposure-history) was limited by the small number of donors. The study generally estimated greater richness for naive than memory subsets. When naive CD4 clonotypes were compared across a few donors, around 5% were shared.

Clones were read by immunoSEQ multiplex PCR, and TCRdb kept only the in-frame ones, dropping some. The data show more than 2 million clones, just under 95% seen once. Germline values: CDR1 LGHNA, CDR2 YSLEER. V was pared by 1 base and J by 5 bases, with 5 bases of the junction left unmatched. The CDR3 totals 14 residues. Naive-designated CD8 cells lacked CD45RO, were positively enriched for CCR7, and omitted terminally differentiated effector memory CD45RA+ cells. This sequence joins TRBV4-3 and TRBJ2-7; 7 bases are shared with TRBD1. The sequenced sample consisted of naive CD8+ T cells sorted from blood. The clonotype originates from a man between 18 and 35 years old in good health. The CDR3 nucleotides read TGCGCCAGCAGCCAAGGACAGGGCCTGGACGAGCAGTACTTC. It yields the protein CASSQGQGLDEQYF.